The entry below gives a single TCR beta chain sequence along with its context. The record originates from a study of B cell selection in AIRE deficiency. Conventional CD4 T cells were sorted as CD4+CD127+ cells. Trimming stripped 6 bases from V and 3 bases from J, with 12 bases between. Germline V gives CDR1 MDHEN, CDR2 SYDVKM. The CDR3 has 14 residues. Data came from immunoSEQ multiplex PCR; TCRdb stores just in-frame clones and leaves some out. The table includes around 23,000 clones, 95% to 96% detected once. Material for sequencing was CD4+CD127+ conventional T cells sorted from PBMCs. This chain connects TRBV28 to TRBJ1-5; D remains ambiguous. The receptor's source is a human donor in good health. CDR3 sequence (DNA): TGTGCCAGCAGCCTAGTTCAGCCCAATCAGCCCCAGCATTTT. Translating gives CASSLVQPNQPQHF.